This T cell receptor beta chain is drawn from a study of shared clonotypes between healthy human individuals (dated by TCRdb to the early 2020s). Regarding the study in general: Two women and three men aged 18 to 49 years were included in the cohort. Blood TCR repertoires of about 5 healthy adults were deeply sequenced to estimate repertoire size and the extent of clonotype sharing between individuals. Leukapheresis yielded between about 0.85 and 9 billion PBMCs per donor. To increase sequencing depth and limit assay-specific biases, different laboratories used diverse techniques to prepare libraries and sequence TCR repertoires. For each donor, three plates each were used for CD4 naive and CD4 memory, two plates were used for CD8 naive, and one plate was used for CD8 memory.

What the work shows at the level of the full study, not this receptor alone: Pairwise subsampling indicated that sequencing depth was expected to affect the degree of clonotype sharing among donors. Rarefaction of sorted-subset datasets indicated incomplete sequencing despite the large sequencing depth. Across a handful of donors, 4.5% to 6.5% of naive CD4, roughly 3.5% of naive CD8, 2% to 2.5% of memory CD4, and 0.3% to 0.45% of memory CD8 clonotypes were shared. Compared with non-shared clonotypes, clonotypes shared by all four sorted-subset donors had higher generation probabilities. Only blood was sampled, and tissue TCR repertoires likely differ from those in blood. Larger estimated clonotype richness was generally found for naive subsets than for memory subsets. Because the study included only a small number of donors, the genetic and exposure-history diversity represented was limited.

Using the deep immunoSEQ assay, multiplex PCR amplified TCR CDR3 regions from genomic DNA. Genomic DNA extracted from each cell subset was distributed evenly over all wells of several immunoSEQ 96-well plates, and each plate served as one replicate. Each replicate PCR for sorted subsets received 150 to 250 ng genomic DNA, equal to about 30,000 T cell genomes. Purified libraries were quantified with a Qubit 3.0 fluorometer, sized on a Bioanalyzer 2100, and re-quantified with the KAPA Library Quantification kit. Every immunoSEQ 96-well plate was sequenced on a separate single-read 150-cycle Illumina NextSeq 550 flow cell. Regarding the original processing steps: Because only junctional sequences without quality scores were contained in the immunoSEQ output, filtering matching that applied to full-length reads could not be performed. To assign V/J genes and CDR3, sequences were annotated against IMGT germline references using PyIR, a Python wrapper for IgBLAST v1.9. Reads were removed for weak V/J assignments (E-value above 1e-6), missing CDR3, stop codons, out-of-frame junctions, or ambiguous translated residues. V3J clonotypes were defined as sequences sharing the same inferred V gene, J gene, and CDR3 amino acid sequence. Percentage overlap between repertoires was calculated by dividing the number of shared unique clonotypes by the size of the smaller repertoire. Repertoire richness was assessed with RTK rarefaction, the Chao1 estimator, and Recon v2.1 estimates of unobserved clonotypes. Generation probabilities for all TCRbeta clonotypes obtained by the gDNA method from a handful of donors were computed using OLGA. Entries here come from immuneACCESS through TCRdb and include only in-frame sequences with V and J called. Some clones fail to appear in such tables; in the studies checked, an unresolved V gene covers under half of the shortfall, and the cause of the remainder is unknown. The V and J calls and the clone size are those of that table, but D and trimming were determined from the DNA. The sample yields around 240,000 clones; approximately 65% were counted once. The ten largest clones capture 11% of the sample.

The germline V gene provides CDR1 MNHEY and CDR2 SVGAGI. The CDR3 has 14 amino acids, counting the end cysteine and phenylalanine. Just the 42-base CDR3 DNA is kept, in frame starting at base 1. At the junction V is shortened by 4 bases and J by 0 bases, with 10 bases in between. This clone was recorded at least ten times. The specificity of this receptor is unknown. No base quality information exists; no much larger clone differs at one position. The donors were healthy, HIV-negative adults who had no recently reported acute infections or vaccinations. Only Caucasian adults living in Nashville, Tennessee, USA were represented among the donors. CD4+ T cells were enriched by magnetic negative selection, after which naive cells were positively selected on CD45RA and the negative fraction was taken as the memory subset. After blood collection by leukapheresis, PBMCs were isolated using Ficoll-Histopaque density gradient centrifugation and then cryopreserved in the vapor phase of liquid nitrogen. Analytical flow cytometry was used to check the purity and quantity of each magnetically sorted T cell population. Genomic DNA was isolated from every sorted fraction and measured by UV absorbance on a Nanodrop 2000c.

The rearranged segments are TRBV6-5 and TRBJ2-7; TRBD1 is a possible D gene, resting on 6 matching bases. Material for sequencing was memory CD4+ T cells sorted from blood. The sample's cell subset or site label, decoded: CD45RA-negative fraction. The sequence came from a man aged 30 to 39 in good health. The base sequence is TGTGCCAGCAGTTCCCTAGGGGGCTCCTACGAGCAGTACTTC. Its protein reads: CASSSLGGSYEQYF.